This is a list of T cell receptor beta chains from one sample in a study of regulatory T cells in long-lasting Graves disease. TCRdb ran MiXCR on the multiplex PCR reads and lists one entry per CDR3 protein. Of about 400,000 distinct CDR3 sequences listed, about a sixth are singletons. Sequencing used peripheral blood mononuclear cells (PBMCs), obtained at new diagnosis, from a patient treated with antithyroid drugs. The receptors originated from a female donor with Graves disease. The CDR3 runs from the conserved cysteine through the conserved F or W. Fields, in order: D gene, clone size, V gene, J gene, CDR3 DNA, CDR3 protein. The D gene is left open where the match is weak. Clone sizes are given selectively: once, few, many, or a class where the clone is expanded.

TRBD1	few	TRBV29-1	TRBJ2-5	TGCAGCGTTGACGGTACAGGGGGCCAAGAGACCCAGTACTTC	CSVDGTGGQETQYF
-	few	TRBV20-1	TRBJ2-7	TGCAGTGCTAGAGATAGTAACTACGAGCAGTACTTC	CSARDSNYEQYF
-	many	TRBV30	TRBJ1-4	TGTGCCTGCCTTATGGCCGGGCGGGGGGAAAAACTGTTTTTT	CACLMAGRGEKLFF
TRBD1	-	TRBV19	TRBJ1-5	TGTGCCAGTAGTACCCCAGCCGGGGACAGGGGCAATCAGCCCCAGCATTTT	CASSTPAGDRGNQPQHF
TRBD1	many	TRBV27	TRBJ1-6	TGTGCCAGCAGTAGGACAGGTGTCTTGGAGTCCTATAATTCACCCCTCCACTTT	CASSRTGVLESYNSPLHF
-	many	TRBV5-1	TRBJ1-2	TGCGCCAGCAGCTTTGACAGGACGACTAACTATGGCTACACCTTC	CASSFDRTTNYGYTF
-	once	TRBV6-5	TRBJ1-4	TGTGCCAGCAGGAACCACAGAGCCGAGGGGGAAAAACTGTTTTTT	CASRNHRAEGEKLFF
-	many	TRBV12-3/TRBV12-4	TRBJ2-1	TGTGCCAGCAGCCCCGGGAGTTCCTACAATGAGCAGTTCTTC	CASSPGSSYNEQFF
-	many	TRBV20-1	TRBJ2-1	TGCAGTGCTAGAGATGGGTTTAGCGAGAGCTCCTACAATGAGCAGTTCTTC	CSARDGFSESSYNEQFF
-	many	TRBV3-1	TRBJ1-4	TGTGCCAGCAGCCACAGCAGGTCAACTAATGAAAAACTGTTTTTT	CASSHSRSTNEKLFF
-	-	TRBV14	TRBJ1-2	TGTGCCAGCAGCCAACATAGTGAAGGTGGCTACACCTTC	CASSQHSEGGYTF
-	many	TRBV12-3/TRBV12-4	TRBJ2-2	TGTGCCAGCAGTGGGTCACACATCAAGGGCCGGGAGCTGTTTTTT	CASSGSHIKGRELFF
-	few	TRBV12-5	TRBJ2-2	TGTGCTAGTGGTTTTATTTACATCGGGTGGACCGGGGAGCTGTTTTTT	CASGFIYIGWTGELFF
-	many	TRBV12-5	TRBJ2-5	TGTGCTAGCTCACGAGGGTTAGAGACCCAGTACTTC	CASSRGLETQYF
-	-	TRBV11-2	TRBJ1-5	TGTGCCAGCAGCTTTGGGCGGGGGGGCGTTGGACAGCCCCAGCATTTT	CASSFGRGGVGQPQHF
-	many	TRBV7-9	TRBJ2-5	TGTGCCAGCAGCCCCCGCGGGGAGCACCAAGAGACCCAGTACTTC	CASSPRGEHQETQYF
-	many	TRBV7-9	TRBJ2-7	TGTGCCAGCAGCTTAGCGGCTAGTAATACCTACGAGCAGTACTTC	CASSLAASNTYEQYF
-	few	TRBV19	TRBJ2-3	TGTGCCAGTGGCACTAGCAGCGGCCCAGATACGCAGTATTTT	CASGTSSGPDTQYF
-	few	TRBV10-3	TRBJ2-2	TGTGCCATCAGTGAAGTAGGCCAACTGAACACCGGGGAGCTGTTTTTT	CAISEVGQLNTGELFF
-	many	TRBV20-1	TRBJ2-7	TGCAGTGCTACCCGGACCGCGCTCGAGCAGTACTTC	CSATRTALEQYF
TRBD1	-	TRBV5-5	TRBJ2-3	TGTGCCAGCAGCCTCCAGGGGGACACAGATACGCAGTATTTT	CASSLQGDTDTQYF
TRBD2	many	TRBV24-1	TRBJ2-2	TGTGCCACCACCCTGGGACTAGCGGGAGCTCGGGGGGAGCTGTTTTTT	CATTLGLAGARGELFF
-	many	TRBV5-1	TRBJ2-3	TGCGCCAGCAGCTTGGGGCACCTCAGCACAGATACGCAGTATTTT	CASSLGHLSTDTQYF
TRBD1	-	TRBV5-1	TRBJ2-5	TGCGCCAGCAGCATCGGGACAGGCGGGGAGACCCAGTACTTC	CASSIGTGGETQYF
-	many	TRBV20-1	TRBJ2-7	TGCAGTGCTAGAGACCTTGCGGGTCTAACCTACGAGCAGTACTTC	CSARDLAGLTYEQYF
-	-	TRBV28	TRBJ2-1	TGTGCCAGCAGTTTACCCGGGACAACCAACAATGAGCAGTTCTTC	CASSLPGTTNNEQFF
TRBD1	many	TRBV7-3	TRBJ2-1	TGTGCCAGCAGCCTCCTGGGGGACAGGGGGCTATTGGAATACAATGAGCAGTTCTTC	CASSLLGDRGLLEYNEQFF
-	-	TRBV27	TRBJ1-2	TGTGCCAGCAGTTTATCTTCGGTGGCTGAAGCTTTC	CASSLSSVAEAF
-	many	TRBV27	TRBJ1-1	TGTGCCAGCAACGTAAACGGACAGATTAACACTGAAGCTTTCTTT	CASNVNGQINTEAFF
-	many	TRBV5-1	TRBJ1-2	TGCGCCAGCAGCCCGGAGTCATCCTTCTATGGCTACACCTTC	CASSPESSFYGYTF
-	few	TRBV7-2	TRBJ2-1	TGTGCCAGCAGCTTAGGGGCTGATTGGGTCGGGGATGAGCAGTTCTTC	CASSLGADWVGDEQFF
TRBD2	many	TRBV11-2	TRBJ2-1	TGTGCCAGCAGCTTATTGCGGGGGGGCCGTGAGCAGTTCTTC	CASSLLRGGREQFF